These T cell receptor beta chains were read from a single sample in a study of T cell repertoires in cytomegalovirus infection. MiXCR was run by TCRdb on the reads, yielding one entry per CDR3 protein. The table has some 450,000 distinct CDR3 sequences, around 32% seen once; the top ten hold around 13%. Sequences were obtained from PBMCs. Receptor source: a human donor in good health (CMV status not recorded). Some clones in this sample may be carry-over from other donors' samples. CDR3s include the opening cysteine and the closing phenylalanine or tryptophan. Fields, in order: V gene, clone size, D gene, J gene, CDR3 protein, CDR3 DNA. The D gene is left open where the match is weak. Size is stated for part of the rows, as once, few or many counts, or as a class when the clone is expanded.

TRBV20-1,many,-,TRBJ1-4,CSARSRDGDEKLFF,TGCAGTGCTAGAAGCCGGGACGGAGATGAAAAACTGTTTTTT
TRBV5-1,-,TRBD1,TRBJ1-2,CASSTATGGAHGYTF,TGCGCCAGCAGCACGGCGACAGGGGGCGCGCATGGCTACACCTTC
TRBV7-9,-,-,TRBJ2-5,CASSWVGETQYF,TGTGCCAGCAGCTGGGTAGGAGAGACCCAGTACTTC
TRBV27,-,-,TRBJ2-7,CASSLEGTEQYF,TGTGCCAGCAGTTTGGAGGGAACCGAGCAGTACTTC
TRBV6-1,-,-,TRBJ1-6,CASPPAGSYNSPLHF,TGTGCCAGCCCCCCGGCGGGGAGTTATAATTCACCCCTCCACTTT
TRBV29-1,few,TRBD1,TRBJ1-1,CSVTGTALNTEAFF,TGCAGCGTTACCGGGACAGCTCTTAACACTGAAGCTTTCTTT
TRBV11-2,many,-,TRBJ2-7,CASSPNYEQYF,TGTGCCAGCAGCCCGAACTACGAGCAGTACTTC
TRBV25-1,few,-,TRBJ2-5,CASRPREGPYQETQYF,TGTGCCAGCAGACCCCGTGAAGGGCCGTACCAAGAGACCCAGTACTTC
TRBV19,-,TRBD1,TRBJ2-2,CASSDRDRVIANTGELFF,TGTGCCAGTAGCGACCGGGACAGAGTGATTGCGAACACCGGGGAGCTGTTTTTT
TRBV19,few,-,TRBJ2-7,CASSPGHVSSYEQYF,TGTGCCAGTAGTCCGGGACACGTGAGCTCCTACGAGCAGTACTTC
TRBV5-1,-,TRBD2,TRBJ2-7,CASSFGGTTYEQYF,TGCGCCAGCAGCTTTGGGGGGACTACCTACGAGCAGTACTTC
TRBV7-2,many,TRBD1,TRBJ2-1,CASSLGQGAHEQFF,TGTGCCAGCAGCCTCGGACAGGGGGCCCATGAGCAGTTCTTC
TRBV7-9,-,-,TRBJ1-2,CASSLNAPSYGYTF,TGTGCCAGCAGCTTAAATGCCCCTAGCTATGGCTACACCTTC
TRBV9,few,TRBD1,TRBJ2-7,CASSVEAGGSYEQYF,TGTGCCAGCAGCGTAGAGGCAGGGGGCTCCTACGAGCAGTACTTC
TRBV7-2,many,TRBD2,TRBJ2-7,CASSFPGTSLIEQYF,TGTGCCAGCAGCTTCCCCGGGACTAGCTTGATCGAGCAGTACTTC
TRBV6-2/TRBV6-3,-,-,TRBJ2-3,CSSSRNTDTQYF,TGTTCCAGCAGTCGTAACACAGATACGCAGTATTTT
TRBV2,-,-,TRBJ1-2,CASSELGPNYGYTF,TGTGCCAGCAGTGAACTGGGTCCTAACTATGGCTACACCTTC
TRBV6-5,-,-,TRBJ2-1,CAARGRSYNEQFF,TGTGCCGCGAGAGGGAGGTCCTACAATGAGCAGTTCTTC
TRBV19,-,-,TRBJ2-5,CASSIGQGATRYF,TGTGCCAGTAGTATCGGTCAGGGAGCGACCCGGTACTTC
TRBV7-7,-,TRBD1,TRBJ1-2,CASSLGQGGSGYTF,TGTGCCAGCAGCTTAGGGCAGGGGGGCAGTGGCTACACCTTC
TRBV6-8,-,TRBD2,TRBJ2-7,CASRPWRGSYEQYF,TGTGCCAGCAGGCCCTGGCGGGGGAGCTACGAGCAGTACTTC
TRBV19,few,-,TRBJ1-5,CASSYPPGTEKDSNQPQHF,TGTGCCAGTAGTTATCCCCCCGGGACCGAGAAAGATAGCAATCAGCCCCAGCATTTT
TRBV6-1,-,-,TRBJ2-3,CASSSHTSTDTQYF,TGTGCCAGCAGTTCCCACACTAGCACAGATACGCAGTATTTT
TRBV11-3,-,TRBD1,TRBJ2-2,CASSLQGVSGELFF,TGTGCCAGCAGCTTACAGGGGGTGAGCGGGGAGCTGTTTTTT
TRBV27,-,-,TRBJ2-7,CASSFRHPVVSYEQYF,TGTGCCAGCAGTTTTAGACATCCTGTCGTTTCCTACGAGCAGTACTTC
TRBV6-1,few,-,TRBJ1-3,CASSVTGPGNTIYF,TGTGCCAGCAGTGTTACGGGGCCTGGAAACACCATATATTTT
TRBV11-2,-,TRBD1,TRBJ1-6,CASSSYRGLNSPLHF,TGTGCCAGCAGCTCCTACAGGGGGCTGAATTCACCCCTCCACTTT
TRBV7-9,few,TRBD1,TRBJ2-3,CASSFTGAPDTDTQYF,TGTGCCAGCAGCTTTACAGGGGCGCCCGACACAGATACGCAGTATTTT
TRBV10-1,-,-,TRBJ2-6,CASSENLSGANVLTF,TGCGCCAGCAGTGAAAATCTCTCTGGGGCCAACGTCCTGACTTTC
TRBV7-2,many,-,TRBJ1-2,CASSLGGRNYGYTF,TGTGCCAGCAGCTTAGGTGGCAGGAACTATGGCTACACCTTC
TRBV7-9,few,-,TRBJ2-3,CASSSSQESTDTQYF,TGTGCCAGCAGCTCTTCACAGGAGAGCACAGATACGCAGTATTTT
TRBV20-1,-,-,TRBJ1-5,CSARDVRAGANQPQHF,TGCAGTGCTAGAGATGTGAGGGCAGGGGCCAATCAGCCCCAGCATTTT
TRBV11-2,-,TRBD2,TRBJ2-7,CASRGGGFYEQYF,TGTGCCAGCAGGGGGGGAGGGTTCTACGAGCAGTACTTC
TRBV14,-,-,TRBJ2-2,CASSQVGWEKNTGELFF,TGTGCCAGCAGCCAAGTCGGCTGGGAAAAGAACACCGGGGAGCTGTTTTTT
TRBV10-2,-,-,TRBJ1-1,CASSPRSFTEAFF,TGCGCCAGCTCCCCGAGGTCGTTCACTGAAGCTTTCTTT
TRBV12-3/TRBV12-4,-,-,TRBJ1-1,CASSLVGGATEAFF,TGTGCCAGCAGTTTAGTGGGGGGGGCGACTGAAGCTTTCTTT
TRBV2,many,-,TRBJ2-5,CASNMYSRRETQYF,TGTGCCAGCAACATGTACTCCCGCCGAGAGACCCAGTACTTC
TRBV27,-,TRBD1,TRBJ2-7,CASGGQRSYEQYF,TGTGCCAGCGGGGGACAGCGAAGCTACGAGCAGTACTTC
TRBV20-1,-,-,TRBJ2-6,CSAIKRPSGPGANVLTF,TGCAGTGCTATAAAAAGGCCCTCTGGACCAGGGGCCAACGTCCTGACTTTC
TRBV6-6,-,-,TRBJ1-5,CASSYSLGGDQPQHF,TGTGCCAGCAGTTACTCTCTCGGTGGGGATCAGCCCCAGCATTTT
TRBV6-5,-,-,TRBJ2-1,CASSYMWGSSYNEQFF,TGTGCCAGCAGTTACATGTGGGGGAGCTCCTACAATGAGCAGTTCTTC
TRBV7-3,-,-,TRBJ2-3,CASSLRGGAIRDTQYF,TGTGCCAGCAGCTTAAGGGGGGGGGCCATACGTGATACGCAGTATTTT
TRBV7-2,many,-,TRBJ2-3,CASSLGDSSTDTQYF,TGTGCCAGCAGCTTAGGGGACTCTAGCACAGATACGCAGTATTTT
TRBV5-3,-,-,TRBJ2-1,CASGHKAPGNEQFF,TGTGCCAGCGGCCACAAGGCGCCGGGCAATGAGCAGTTCTTC
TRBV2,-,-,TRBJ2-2,CASSDPGLWTGELFF,TGTGCCAGCAGTGACCCGGGCCTCTGGACCGGGGAGCTGTTTTTT